This is a list of T cell receptor beta chains from one sample in a study of vaccination and CD4 T cells after COVID-19. TCRdb reprocessed the PCR reads with MiXCR, giving one entry per CDR3 protein. The sample includes roughly 13,000 distinct CDR3 sequences, 55% to 65% seen only once; the top ten take about an eighth. These receptors lack a known antigen. What was sequenced was CD4+ T cells from blood, cultured in vitro. These receptors all stem from a human donor who had recovered from COVID-19. CDR3s include the opening cysteine and the closing phenylalanine or tryptophan. D genes are given only for firm matches. Rows give clone size only sometimes, using once, few, many, or a class for an expanded clone.

D gene	V gene	clone size	J gene	CDR3 protein	CDR3 DNA
.	TRBV6-2/TRBV6-3	few	TRBJ2-5	CASSYSLRAGSDVKTQYF	TGTGCCAGCAGTTACTCCCTCCGCGCGGGCTCGGATGTGAAGACCCAGTACTTC
.	TRBV18	.	TRBJ1-1	CASSPHKNTEAFF	TGTGCCAGCTCACCCCATAAGAACACTGAAGCTTTCTTT
.	TRBV6-2/TRBV6-3	few	TRBJ1-2	CASSYPSNYGYTF	TGTGCCAGCAGTTACCCAAGTAACTATGGCTACACCTTC
.	TRBV7-9	.	TRBJ1-3	CASQQTQGRPGNTIYF	TGTGCCAGCCAACAGACCCAGGGGCGCCCTGGAAACACCATATATTTT
.	TRBV2	.	TRBJ2-7	CATSTGTDSYEQYF	TGTGCCACCTCTACAGGGACCGATTCCTACGAGCAGTACTTC
.	TRBV20-1	few	TRBJ2-7	CSAERSIGSAYEQYF	TGCAGTGCTGAAAGAAGTATAGGGTCCGCCTACGAGCAGTACTTC
.	TRBV12-3/TRBV12-4	.	TRBJ2-7	CASSFREPIGYEQYF	TGTGCCAGCAGTTTCAGAGAGCCTATAGGCTACGAGCAGTACTTC
.	TRBV19	few	TRBJ1-1	CASTIPGGYRDSTEAFF	TGTGCCAGTACTATACCTGGGGGATACAGGGATAGCACTGAAGCTTTCTTT
.	TRBV12-3/TRBV12-4	.	TRBJ1-6	CASMKRSSYNSPLHF	TGTGCCAGTATGAAAAGAAGCTCCTATAATTCACCCCTCCACTTT
TRBD2	TRBV20-1	.	TRBJ2-4	CSAPHSGGSRIQYF	TGCAGTGCTCCTCACAGCGGGGGGAGTCGGATTCAGTACTTC
.	TRBV27	.	TRBJ1-5	CASSLLGKGGPQHF	TGTGCCAGCAGTTTACTCGGCAAGGGTGGGCCCCAGCATTTT
.	TRBV4-2	.	TRBJ1-1	CASSQVGGMNTEAFF	TGTGCCAGCAGCCAAGTCGGGGGGATGAACACTGAAGCTTTCTTT
.	TRBV18	.	TRBJ1-3	CASSPLAVQGNTIYF	TGTGCCAGCTCACCACTCGCGGTACAGGGAAACACCATATATTTT
.	TRBV27	.	TRBJ2-2	CASSLRGSAGELFF	TGTGCCAGCAGTTTAAGGGGCTCGGCCGGGGAGCTGTTTTTT
.	TRBV7-3	.	TRBJ2-3	CASSPGVQSTDTQYF	TGTGCCAGCAGCCCCGGCGTACAGAGCACAGATACGCAGTATTTT
.	TRBV18	.	TRBJ1-1	CASSPSLNTEAFF	TGTGCCAGCTCACCATCACTGAACACTGAAGCTTTCTTT
.	TRBV27	.	TRBJ2-7	CASSLRPGRQTYEQYF	TGTGCCAGCAGTCTACGACCGGGACGACAAACCTACGAGCAGTACTTC
.	TRBV19	few	TRBJ1-2	CASMVLGYGYTF	TGTGCCAGTATGGTTTTGGGCTATGGCTACACCTTC
.	TRBV11-2	.	TRBJ2-5	CASSLTPAETQYF	TGTGCCAGCAGCTTAACCCCCGCGGAGACCCAGTACTTC
TRBD1	TRBV19	few	TRBJ2-1	CASRRGTGGNEQFF	TGTGCCAGTAGAAGGGGGACAGGGGGCAATGAGCAGTTCTTC
TRBD1	TRBV14	.	TRBJ1-6	CASSTGGNNSPLHF	TGTGCCAGCAGCACAGGGGGCAATAATTCACCCCTCCACTTT
TRBD1	TRBV18	.	TRBJ2-7	CASSPSGTGLSYEQYF	TGTGCCAGCTCACCCTCCGGGACAGGGCTCTCCTACGAGCAGTACTTC
TRBD2	TRBV20-1	.	TRBJ2-7	CSAMGLASSYEQYF	TGCAGTGCTATGGGACTAGCGAGCTCCTACGAGCAGTACTTC
.	TRBV19	few	TRBJ1-5	CASSPGSSNQPQHF	TGTGCCAGTAGTCCCGGGAGTAGCAATCAGCCCCAGCATTTT
.	TRBV7-2	.	TRBJ2-3	CASSAPTDTQYF	TGTGCCAGCAGCGCCCCAACAGATACGCAGTATTTT
TRBD2	TRBV20-1	.	TRBJ2-7	CSARRSTSGAYEQYF	TGCAGTGCTCGGAGGTCCACTAGCGGGGCGTACGAGCAGTACTTC
.	TRBV20-1	.	TRBJ1-5	CSASDRPNQPQHF	TGCAGTGCTTCGGACAGACCAAATCAGCCCCAGCATTTT
.	TRBV30	few	TRBJ2-2	CAWSSRASLNTGELFF	TGTGCCTGGAGTAGCCGGGCCAGCCTAAACACCGGGGAGCTGTTTTTT
.	TRBV6-1	few	TRBJ2-7	CASSTNLRGEQYF	TGTGCCAGCAGTACTAACCTCAGGGGCGAGCAGTACTTC
TRBD1	TRBV20-1	few	TRBJ1-5	CSASDRATNQPQHF	TGCAGTGCTTCCGACAGGGCGACGAATCAGCCCCAGCATTTT
.	TRBV27	few	TRBJ1-2	CASSGRQANNGYTF	TGTGCCAGCAGTGGACGTCAGGCTAATAATGGCTACACCTTC
.	TRBV18	.	TRBJ2-1	CASSPGIVNYNEQFF	TGTGCCAGCTCTCCCGGGATAGTCAACTACAATGAGCAGTTCTTC
.	TRBV11-2	.	TRBJ1-5	CASSLDSGHNQPQHF	TGTGCCAGCAGCTTAGATTCGGGGCACAATCAGCCCCAGCATTTT
TRBD1	TRBV9	.	TRBJ2-1	CASSAGQTSYNEQFF	TGTGCCAGCAGCGCGGGACAGACCTCCTACAATGAGCAGTTCTTC
.	TRBV28	.	TRBJ2-2	CASSSGTAKGATGELFF	TGTGCCAGCAGTTCCGGGACGGCGAAAGGGGCCACCGGGGAGCTGTTTTTT
.	TRBV30	.	TRBJ1-2	CAWSDGSIYGYTF	TGTGCCTGGAGTGACGGGTCGATTTATGGCTACACCTTC
.	TRBV7-7	.	TRBJ1-1	CASSLSGNTEAFF	TGTGCTAGCAGCTTATCAGGGAACACTGAAGCTTTCTTT
.	TRBV24-1	few	TRBJ1-6	CATSDLRWEQVDSPLHF	TGTGCCACCAGTGATTTGAGGTGGGAACAGGTGGATTCACCCCTCCACTTT
.	TRBV6-1	.	TRBJ1-1	CASSTGSTEAFF	TGTGCCAGCAGCACAGGGAGCACTGAAGCTTTCTTT
.	TRBV11-2	.	TRBJ2-4	CASSSIRAPAKNIQYF	TGTGCCAGCAGCTCTATCCGGGCTCCAGCCAAAAACATTCAGTACTTC
TRBD1	TRBV7-2	few	TRBJ2-2	CASRTQGAGGELFF	TGTGCCAGCAGAACACAGGGGGCGGGCGGGGAGCTGTTTTTT
.	TRBV7-2	.	TRBJ2-3	CASSFSGANTDTQYF	TGTGCCAGCAGCTTTTCCGGGGCGAACACAGATACGCAGTATTTT
.	TRBV2	few	TRBJ1-2	CASSYQNGQSGYTF	TGTGCCAGCAGTTATCAGAACGGACAATCTGGCTACACCTTC
TRBD2	TRBV20-1	.	TRBJ2-3	CSARGGTTRQSTDTQYF	TGCAGTGCTAGAGGCGGGACTACTAGACAAAGCACAGATACGCAGTATTTT
.	TRBV19	.	TRBJ2-7	CASKSGSYEQYF	TGTGCCAGTAAATCTGGGTCCTACGAGCAGTACTTC
.	TRBV7-2	.	TRBJ1-1	CASSSQGMNTEAFF	TGTGCCAGCAGCTCCCAGGGAATGAACACTGAAGCTTTCTTT
.	TRBV11-2	.	TRBJ2-4	CASSARSGRKNIQYF	TGTGCCAGCAGCGCACGAAGCGGGCGTAAAAACATTCAGTACTTC
.	TRBV19	.	TRBJ2-2	CASSRQKDGGTGELFF	TGTGCCAGTAGTAGACAGAAGGACGGAGGCACCGGGGAGCTGTTTTTT
.	TRBV7-6	.	TRBJ1-1	CASSRQENTEAFF	TGTGCCAGCAGCCGGCAAGAGAACACTGAAGCTTTCTTT
TRBD2	TRBV18	.	TRBJ2-3	CASSPLAGGPGDTQYF	TGTGCCAGCTCACCACTAGCGGGAGGGCCGGGAGATACGCAGTATTTT
.	TRBV5-4	.	TRBJ1-2	CASSGGGQGKRGYTF	TGTGCCAGCAGCGGGGGAGGGCAGGGAAAGCGTGGCTACACCTTC
.	TRBV12-3/TRBV12-4	.	TRBJ2-3	CASSRDGRGPDTQYF	TGTGCCAGCAGCCGGGACGGTCGGGGGCCAGATACGCAGTATTTT
.	TRBV4-1	.	TRBJ2-1	CASSQSGSSYNEQFF	TGCGCCAGCAGCCAGAGCGGTAGCTCCTACAATGAGCAGTTCTTC